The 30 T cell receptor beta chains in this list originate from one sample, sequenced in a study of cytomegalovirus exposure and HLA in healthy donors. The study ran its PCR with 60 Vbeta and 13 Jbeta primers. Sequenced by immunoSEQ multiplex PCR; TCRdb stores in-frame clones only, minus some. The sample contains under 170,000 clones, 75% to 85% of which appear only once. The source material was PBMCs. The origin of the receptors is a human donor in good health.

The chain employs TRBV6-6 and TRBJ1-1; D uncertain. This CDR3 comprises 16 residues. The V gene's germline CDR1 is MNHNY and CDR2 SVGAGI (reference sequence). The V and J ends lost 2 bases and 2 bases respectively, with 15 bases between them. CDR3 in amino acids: CASSYPGSTSNTEAFF. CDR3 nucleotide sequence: TGTGCCAGCAGTTACCCAGGTTCCACTTCCAACACTGAAGCTTTCTTT.

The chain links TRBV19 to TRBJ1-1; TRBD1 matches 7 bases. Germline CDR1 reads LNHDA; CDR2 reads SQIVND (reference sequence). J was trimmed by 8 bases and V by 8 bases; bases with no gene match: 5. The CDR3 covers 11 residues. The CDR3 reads CASSTGSEAFF. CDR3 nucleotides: TGTGCCAGTTCGACAGGGTCGGAAGCTTTCTTT.

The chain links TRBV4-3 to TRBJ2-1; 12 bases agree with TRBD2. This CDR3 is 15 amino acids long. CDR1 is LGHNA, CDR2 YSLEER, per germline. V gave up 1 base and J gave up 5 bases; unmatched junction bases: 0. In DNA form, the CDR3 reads TGCGCCAGCAGCCAAGGGACTAGCGGGAACAATGAGCAGTTCTTC. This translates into CASSQGTSGNNEQFF.

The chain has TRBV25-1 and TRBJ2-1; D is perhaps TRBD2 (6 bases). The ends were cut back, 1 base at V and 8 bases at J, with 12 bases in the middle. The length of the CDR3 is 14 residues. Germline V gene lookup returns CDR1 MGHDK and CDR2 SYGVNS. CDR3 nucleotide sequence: TGTGCCAGCAGTGAATCGGACTATCGCGATGAGCAGTTCTTC. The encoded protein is CASSESDYRDEQFF.

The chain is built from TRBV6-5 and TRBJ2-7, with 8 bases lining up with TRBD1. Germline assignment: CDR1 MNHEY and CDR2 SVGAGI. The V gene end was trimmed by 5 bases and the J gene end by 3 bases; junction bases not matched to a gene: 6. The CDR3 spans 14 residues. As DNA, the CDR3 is TGTGCCAGCAGTACAGGGGGGATCGGCTACGAGCAGTACTTC. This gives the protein CASSTGGIGYEQYF.

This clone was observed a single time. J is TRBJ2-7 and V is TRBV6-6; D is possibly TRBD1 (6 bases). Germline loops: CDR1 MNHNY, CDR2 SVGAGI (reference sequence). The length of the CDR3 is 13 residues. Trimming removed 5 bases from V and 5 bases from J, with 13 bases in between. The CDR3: CASSTKQGNEQYF. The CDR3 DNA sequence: TGTGCCAGCAGTACTAAACAGGGAAACGAGCAGTACTTC.

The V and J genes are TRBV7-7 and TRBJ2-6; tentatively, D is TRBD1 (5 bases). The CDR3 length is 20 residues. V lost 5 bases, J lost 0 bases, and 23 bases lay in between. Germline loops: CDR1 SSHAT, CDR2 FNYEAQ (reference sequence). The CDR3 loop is CASSIQARTHLSSGANVLTF. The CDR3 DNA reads TGTGCCAGCAGCATACAAGCAAGGACACATCTCAGCTCTGGGGCCAACGTCCTGACTTTC.

CDR3 in amino acids: CASSSIGTFNGAFF. The CDR3 nucleotides are TGTGCCAGCAGCTCCATCGGGACATTTAACGGGGCTTTCTTT. This chain joins TRBV7-9 and TRBJ1-1; possibly TRBD1 for D (6 bases). Deletions cut 4 bases from V and 11 bases from J, with 20 bases between. In germline, CDR1 is SEHNR, CDR2 FQNEAQ (reference sequence). The CDR3 runs to 14 residues.

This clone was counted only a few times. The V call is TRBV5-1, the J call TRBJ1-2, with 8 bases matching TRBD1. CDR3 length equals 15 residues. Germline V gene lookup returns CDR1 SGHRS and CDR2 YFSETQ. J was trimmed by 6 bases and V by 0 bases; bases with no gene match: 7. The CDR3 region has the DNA TGCGCCAGCAGCTTGGAGCGACAGGGGATGGATGGCTACACCTTC. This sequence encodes CASSLERQGMDGYTF. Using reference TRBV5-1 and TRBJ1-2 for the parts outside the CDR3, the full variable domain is KAGVTQTPRYLIKTRGQQVTLSCSPISGHRSVSWYQQTPGQGLQFLFEYFSETQRNKGNFPGRFSGRQFSNSRSEMNVSTLELGDSALYLCASSLERQGMDGYTFGSGTRLTVV.

DNA for the CDR3: TGTGCCAGCAGTGGGGCAGAGACCTACGAGCAGTACTTC. It is translated as CASSGAETYEQYF. The rearrangement joins TRBV6-4 to TRBJ2-7; no definite D call. The CDR3 consists of 13 residues. Per the germline V gene, CDR1 is MRHNA and CDR2 is SNTAGT. Trimming took 4 bases from V and 2 from J, leaving 9 bases between them.

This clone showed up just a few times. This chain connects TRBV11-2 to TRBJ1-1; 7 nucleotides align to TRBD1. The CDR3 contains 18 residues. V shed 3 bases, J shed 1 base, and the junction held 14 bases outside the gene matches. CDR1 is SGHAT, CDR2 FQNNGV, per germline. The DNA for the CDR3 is TGTGCCAGCAGCTTGGGCCAGCCGGGACAGAGATCGAACACTGAAGCTTTCTTT. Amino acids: CASSLGQPGQRSNTEAFF.

CDR3: CASSQFSGGNTEAFF. The CDR3 nucleotides are TGCGCCAGCAGCCAATTTAGCGGGGGGAACACTGAAGCTTTCTTT. This chain links TRBV4-1 with TRBJ1-1; D perhaps matches TRBD1 (5 bases). The V end lost 2 bases, the J end lost 1 base, and 11 bases lay between the germline ends. The CDR3 sequence is 15 residues long. Germline loops: CDR1 MGHRA, CDR2 YSYEKL.

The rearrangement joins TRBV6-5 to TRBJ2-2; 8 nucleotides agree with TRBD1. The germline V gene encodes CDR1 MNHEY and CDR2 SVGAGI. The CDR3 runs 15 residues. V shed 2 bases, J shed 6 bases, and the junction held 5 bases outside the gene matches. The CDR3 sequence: CASSYTGGVPGELFF. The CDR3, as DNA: TGTGCCAGCAGTTACACAGGGGGAGTACCCGGGGAGCTGTTTTTT.

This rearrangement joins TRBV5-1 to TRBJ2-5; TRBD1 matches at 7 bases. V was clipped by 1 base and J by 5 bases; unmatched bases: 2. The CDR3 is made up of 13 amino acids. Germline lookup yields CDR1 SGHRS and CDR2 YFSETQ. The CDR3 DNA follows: TGCGCCAGCAGCTTGACAGGGGAGGAGACCCAGTACTTC. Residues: CASSLTGEETQYF.

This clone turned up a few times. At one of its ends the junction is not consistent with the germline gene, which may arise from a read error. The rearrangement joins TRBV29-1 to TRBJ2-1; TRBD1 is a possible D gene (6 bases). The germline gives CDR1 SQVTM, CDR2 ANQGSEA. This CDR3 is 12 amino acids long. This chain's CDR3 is CSVGGQSNEQLF. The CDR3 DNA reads TGCAGCGTTGGAGGACAGTCGAATGAGCAGCTCTTC.

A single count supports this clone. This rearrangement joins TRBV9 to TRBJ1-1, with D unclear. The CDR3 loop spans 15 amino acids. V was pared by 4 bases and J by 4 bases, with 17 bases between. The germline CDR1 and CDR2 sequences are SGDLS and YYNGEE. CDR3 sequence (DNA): TGTGCCAGCAGCCCAGACGGGTCTCCGGGCACTGAAGCTTTCTTT. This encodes CASSPDGSPGTEAFF.

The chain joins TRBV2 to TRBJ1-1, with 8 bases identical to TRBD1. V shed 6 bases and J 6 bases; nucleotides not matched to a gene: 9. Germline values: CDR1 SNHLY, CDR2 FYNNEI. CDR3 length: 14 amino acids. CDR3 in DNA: TGTGCCAGCAGGATGGGACAGGCCAGCGCTGAAGCTTTCTTT. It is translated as CASRMGQASAEAFF.

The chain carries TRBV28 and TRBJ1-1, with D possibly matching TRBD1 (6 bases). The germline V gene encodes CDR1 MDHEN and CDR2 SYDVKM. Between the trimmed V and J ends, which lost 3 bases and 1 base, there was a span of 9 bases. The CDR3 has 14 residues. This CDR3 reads CASSFAGANTEAFF. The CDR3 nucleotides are TGTGCCAGCAGTTTTGCGGGGGCGAACACTGAAGCTTTCTTT.

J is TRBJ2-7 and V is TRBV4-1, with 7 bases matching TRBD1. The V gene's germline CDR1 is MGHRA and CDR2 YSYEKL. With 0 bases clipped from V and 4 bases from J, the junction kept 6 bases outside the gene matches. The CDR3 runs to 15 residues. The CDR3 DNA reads TGCGCCAGCAGCCAAGACCCAGGGGGAGAGTACGAGCAGTACTTC. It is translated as CASSQDPGGEYEQYF.

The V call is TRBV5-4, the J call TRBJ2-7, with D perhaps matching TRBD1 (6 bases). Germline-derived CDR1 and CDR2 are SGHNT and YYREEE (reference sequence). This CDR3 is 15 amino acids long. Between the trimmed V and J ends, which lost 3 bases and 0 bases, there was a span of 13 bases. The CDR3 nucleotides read TGTGCCAGCAGCTCTAAGACAGGTAGCTCCTACGAGCAGTACTTC. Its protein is CASSSKTGSSYEQYF.

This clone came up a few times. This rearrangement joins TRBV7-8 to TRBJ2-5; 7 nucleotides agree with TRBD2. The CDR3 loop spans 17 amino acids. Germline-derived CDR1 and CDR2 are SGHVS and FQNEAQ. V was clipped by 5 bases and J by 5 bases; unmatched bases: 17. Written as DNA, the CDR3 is TGTGCCAGCAGCCCATCCCTGGTCGGGGGGTTAGAGGAGACCCAGTACTTC. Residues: CASSPSLVGGLEETQYF.

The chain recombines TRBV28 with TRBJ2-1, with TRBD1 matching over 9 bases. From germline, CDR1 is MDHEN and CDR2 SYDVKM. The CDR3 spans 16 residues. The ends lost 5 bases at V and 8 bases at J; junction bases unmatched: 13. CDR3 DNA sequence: TGTGCCAGCAGTCCTGTAGTACAGGGGGCCGGGGATGAGCAGTTCTTC. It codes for CASSPVVQGAGDEQFF.

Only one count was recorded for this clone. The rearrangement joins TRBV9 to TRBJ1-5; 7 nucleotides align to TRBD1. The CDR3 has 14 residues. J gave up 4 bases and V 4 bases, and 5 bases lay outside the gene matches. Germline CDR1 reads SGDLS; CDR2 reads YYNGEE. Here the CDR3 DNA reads TGTGCCAGCAGCCCCAGCAGGGGGAATCAGCCCCAGCATTTT. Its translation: CASSPSRGNQPQHF. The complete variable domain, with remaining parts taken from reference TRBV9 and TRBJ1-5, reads DSGVTQTPKHLITATGQRVTLRCSPRSGDLSVYWYQQSLDQGLQFLIQYYNGEERAKGNILERFSAQQFPDLHSELNLSSLELGDSALYFCASSPSRGNQPQHFGDGTRLSIL.

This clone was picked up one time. The CDR3 DNA sequence: TGTGCCAGCAGCACACGAGGGTGGCCCCAGCATTTT. Protein sequence: CASSTRGWPQHF. This chain connects TRBV5-6 to TRBJ1-5, with unresolved D. The germline V gene encodes CDR1 SGHDT and CDR2 YYEEEE. The CDR3 consists of 12 residues. Trimming pared 4 bases from V and 9 bases from J, leaving 11 bases between.

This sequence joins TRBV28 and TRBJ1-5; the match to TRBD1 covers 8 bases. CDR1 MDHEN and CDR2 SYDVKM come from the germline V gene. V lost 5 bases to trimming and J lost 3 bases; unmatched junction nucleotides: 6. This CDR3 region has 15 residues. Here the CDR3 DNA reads TGTGCCAGCAGTACAGACAGGGGTGACAATCAGCCCCAGCATTTT. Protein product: CASSTDRGDNQPQHF.

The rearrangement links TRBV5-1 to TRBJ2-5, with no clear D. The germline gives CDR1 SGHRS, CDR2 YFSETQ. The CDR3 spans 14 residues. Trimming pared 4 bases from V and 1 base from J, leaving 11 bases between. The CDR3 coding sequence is TGCGCCAGCAGCCCTAGGCGAGGCCAAGAGACCCAGTACTTC. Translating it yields CASSPRRGQETQYF.

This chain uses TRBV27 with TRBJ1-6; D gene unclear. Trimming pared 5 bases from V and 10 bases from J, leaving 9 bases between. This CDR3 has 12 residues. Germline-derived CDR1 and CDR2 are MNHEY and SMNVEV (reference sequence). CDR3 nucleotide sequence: TGTGCCAGCAGTACCCTCGGGTCACCCCTCCACTTT. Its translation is CASSTLGSPLHF.

CDR3 sequence (DNA): TGCAGCGTTCCTCCAAATCCAGGGGGTACCACAGATACGCAGTATTTT. It is translated as CSVPPNPGGTTDTQYF. The V call is TRBV29-1, the J call TRBJ2-3, with 7 bases identical to TRBD1. This CDR3 spans 16 amino acids. Trimming at V came to 5 bases and at J to 2 bases, leaving 13 bases not matched to a gene. Germline V gene lookup returns CDR1 SQVTM and CDR2 ANQGSEA.

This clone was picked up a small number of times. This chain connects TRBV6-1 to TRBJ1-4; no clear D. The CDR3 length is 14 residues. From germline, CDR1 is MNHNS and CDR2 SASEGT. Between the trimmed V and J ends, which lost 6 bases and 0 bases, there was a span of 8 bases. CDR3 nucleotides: TGTGCCAGCAGCCAAGCTACAACTAATGAAAAACTGTTTTTT. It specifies CASSQATTNEKLFF.

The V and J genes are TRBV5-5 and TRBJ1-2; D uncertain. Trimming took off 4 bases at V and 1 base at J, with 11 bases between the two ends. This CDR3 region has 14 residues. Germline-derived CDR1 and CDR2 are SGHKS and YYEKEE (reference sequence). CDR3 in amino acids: CASSPEIDNYGYTF. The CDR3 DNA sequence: TGTGCCAGCAGCCCTGAAATAGATAACTATGGCTACACCTTC.